The subject of this entry is one T cell receptor (beta chain). Ten or more counts support this clonotype. It lacks a known antigen. No clone much larger than this one lies a single base away; base qualities are absent. These data are taken from a study of T cells in Graves' hyperthyroidism and ophthalmopathy (dated by TCRdb to between 2018 and 2021). In terms of the full investigation: Peripheral blood was sampled at the time of initial diagnosis, prior to any treatment. A discovery cohort of roughly 100 patients, roughly 43 with Graves' ophthalmopathy and 55 to 65 with stable Graves' hyperthyroidism, was used to find distinguishing TCR V-J signatures. Prospective prediction of ophthalmopathy was tested in an independent validation cohort of fewer than 20 hyperthyroidism patients and 17 patients who later progressed to ophthalmopathy. The roughly 94 discovery patients were randomly divided into training and test sets at a 7:3 ratio. In over five Graves' hyperthyroidism patients, the study also compared T-cell repertoires from thyroid tissue with T-cell repertoires from blood. After sampling, hyperthyroidism patients received methimazole starting at 30 mg daily, and ophthalmopathy patients received high-dose intravenous methylprednisolone. The paper describes TCR Vbeta CDR3 sequencing of 120 to 150 peripheral blood samples, made up of around 41 ophthalmopathy patients, roughly 75 hyperthyroidism patients and approximately 17 progressor patients. Study-wide findings and limitations: Sample size was not statistically predetermined, and blinding of investigators to group allocation was not performed. In validation, progression to ophthalmopathy was predicted by the model with nearly 71% sensitivity and 72% to 80% specificity, a median of 6.5 months before onset. Most expanded thyroid clonotypes (frequency above 0.001) were also found in blood, which suggests that blood repertoires may mirror thyroid immune responses. Ophthalmopathy was separated from stable hyperthyroidism by a 13 V-J signature model, with approximately 86% sensitivity and around 81% specificity obtained in cross-validation and 80%/75% obtained in testing.

Stable Graves' hyperthyroidism was defined as the absence of progression to ophthalmopathy over 18 months of follow-up. The hyperthyroidism patients were between 18 and 65 years old and newly diagnosed, with a disease duration of less than 2 months. Any patient with an uncontrolled infection, another autoimmune disease, pregnancy or lactation was excluded. Diagnoses were established on the basis of clinical symptoms, serum thyroxine and TRAb, thyroid ultrasound, and orbital computed tomography. Ficoll-Paque density gradient centrifugation was used to isolate PBMCs from 8.5 to 10 ml of fresh peripheral blood. Trizol reagent was used to extract total RNA, and RNA quality was then checked on an Agilent 2100 Bioanalyzer. The TCR beta CDR3 regions were amplified from RNA transcripts. For the first round of RT-PCR on the TCR CDR3, the HTBI primer set was used together with the Qiagen OneStep RT-PCR kit. Libraries were constructed in a second round of multiplex PCR, after which size selection and purification were carried out. The libraries were sequenced on an Illumina HiSeq2000 using paired-end 100 bp reads. In the authors' own workflow: SOAPnuke was used to process the raw data, removing reads that contained adapters or uncalled bases, had a mean Phred below 15, or lacked an exact match to the constant primer or identifier. High-quality paired reads were merged using COPE v1.2.5, and each unique nucleotide sequence was defined as a clonotype. MiTCR v1.1 was used to align the clonotypes against IMGT TRBV, TRBD and TRBJ reference segments. Only V-J combinations with frequency above 0.0001, covering about 99% of repertoires, were analysed. A TCS score was defined as the ratio of F50 (clonal expansion) to E x V (chaos), with BLOSUM62-based TCRdist applied between CDR3 peptides within each V-J. Welch's t-statistics and random forest reduced approximately 520 V-J features to roughly 13, which were used in a naive Bayes classifier (R e1071). The raw public data were reprocessed by TCRdb itself: fastp quality trimming at Q25, MiXCR clonotype calling, in-frame beta chains only. Rows are unified per CDR3 protein, each entry keeping the most common DNA and genes. TCRdb, not the authors, supplied the V and J calls. Across this sample there are 650,000 to 750,000 distinct CDR3 sequences, with less than 15% seen only once. The leading ten clones occupy roughly a tenth of the sample.

Including cysteine and phenylalanine, the CDR3 has 13 amino acids. The CDR3 DNA has 39 bases and is translated from base 1. At the junction V is shortened by 6 bases and J by 0 bases, with 9 bases in between. The sequence derives from a woman aged 18-29 years with Graves' hyperthyroidism. Sequenced sample: blood. This receptor chain uses TRBV12-3 or TRBV12-4 and TRBJ2-7, with a tentative D gene TRBD1 over 6 matching bases. The DNA sequence follows: TGTGCCAGCAGCCGGGACATCTCCTACGAGCAGTACTTC. This translates into CASSRDISYEQYF.